Listed below are T cell receptor beta chains from one sample, sequenced in a study of cytomegalovirus exposure and HLA in healthy donors. The repertoire was sequenced with immunoSEQ multiplex PCR; TCRdb's copy has only in-frame clones and lacks some. The table records 90,000 to 120,000 clones, 81% of them present only once. Sequencing used PBMCs. The receptors here all came from a man aged 25-40 years in good health and CMV-seronegative. Both conserved end residues are part of each CDR3. D genes are given only for firm matches. Where a row states a size, it is once, few, many or the class of an expanded clone; other rows omit it.

J gene: TRBJ1-1; D gene: NA; clone size: NA; V gene: TRBV4-2; CDR3 protein: CASSQEGQAEAFF; CDR3 DNA: TGTGCCAGCAGCCAAGAGGGGCAAGCTGAAGCTTTCTTT
J gene: TRBJ2-7; D gene: NA; clone size: NA; V gene: TRBV6-1; CDR3 protein: CASSENRAYEQYF; CDR3 DNA: TGTGCCAGCAGTGAAAACAGGGCCTACGAGCAGTACTTC
J gene: TRBJ1-1; D gene: NA; clone size: NA; V gene: TRBV7-8; CDR3 protein: CASSRNGQLNTEAFF; CDR3 DNA: TGTGCCAGCAGCCGAAACGGACAGTTGAACACTGAAGCTTTCTTT
J gene: TRBJ2-5; D gene: NA; clone size: NA; V gene: TRBV4-1; CDR3 protein: CASSQGVRGITQYF; CDR3 DNA: TGCGCCAGCAGCCAAGGGGTCAGGGGTATCACCCAGTACTTC
J gene: TRBJ2-7; D gene: TRBD2; clone size: NA; V gene: TRBV6-4; CDR3 protein: CASRGRAGEQYF; CDR3 DNA: TGTGCCAGCCGCGGGAGGGCCGGCGAGCAGTACTTC
J gene: TRBJ1-3; D gene: NA; clone size: few; V gene: TRBV7-7; CDR3 protein: CASGEGNTIYF; CDR3 DNA: TGTGCTAGCGGGGAGGGAAACACCATATATTTT
J gene: TRBJ2-5; D gene: TRBD2; clone size: NA; V gene: TRBV4-1; CDR3 protein: CASSQDRLAGGHAETQYF; CDR3 DNA: TGCGCCAGCAGCCAAGATCGACTAGCGGGGGGGCATGCAGAGACCCAGTACTTC
J gene: TRBJ1-5; D gene: TRBD1; clone size: NA; V gene: TRBV2; CDR3 protein: CASREQGAGNQPQHF; CDR3 DNA: TGTGCCAGCAGGGAACAGGGGGCCGGCAATCAGCCCCAGCATTTT
J gene: TRBJ1-2; D gene: NA; clone size: NA; V gene: TRBV6-5; CDR3 protein: CASSYSTVRANYGYTF; CDR3 DNA: TGTGCCAGCAGTTACTCGACAGTGCGAGCTAACTATGGCTACACCTTC
J gene: TRBJ2-2; D gene: TRBD2; clone size: NA; V gene: TRBV28; CDR3 protein: CASSLGTSGFGELFF; CDR3 DNA: TGTGCCAGCAGTTTAGGGACTAGTGGTTTCGGGGAGCTGTTTTTT
J gene: TRBJ1-1; D gene: NA; clone size: NA; V gene: TRBV20-1; CDR3 protein: CSAETDEAFF; CDR3 DNA: TGCAGTGCTGAGACAGATGAAGCTTTCTTT
J gene: TRBJ2-1; D gene: TRBD2; clone size: NA; V gene: TRBV6-5; CDR3 protein: CASSYTGRANEQFF; CDR3 DNA: TGTGCCAGCAGTTACACCGGGAGGGCCAATGAGCAGTTCTTC
J gene: TRBJ2-3; D gene: TRBD2; clone size: few; V gene: TRBV6-1; CDR3 protein: CASSGLAGADTQYF; CDR3 DNA: TGTGCCAGCAGTGGACTAGCGGGGGCAGATACGCAGTATTTT
J gene: TRBJ1-1; D gene: TRBD1; clone size: NA; V gene: TRBV18; CDR3 protein: CASSPNDRVMNTEAFF; CDR3 DNA: TGTGCCAGCTCACCTAACGACAGGGTTATGAACACTGAAGCTTTCTTT
J gene: TRBJ1-5; D gene: NA; clone size: NA; V gene: TRBV6-5; CDR3 protein: CASSPFSQPQHF; CDR3 DNA: TGTGCCAGCAGTCCGTTCTCCCAGCCCCAGCATTTT
J gene: TRBJ2-5; D gene: NA; clone size: few; V gene: TRBV7-2; CDR3 protein: CASGGGTEGETQYF; CDR3 DNA: TGTGCCAGCGGCGGCGGGACTGAAGGGGAGACCCAGTACTTC
J gene: TRBJ2-3; D gene: NA; clone size: NA; V gene: TRBV5-1; CDR3 protein: CASSLGQTSTDTQYF; CDR3 DNA: TGCGCCAGCAGCTTGGGACAGACCAGCACAGATACGCAGTATTTT